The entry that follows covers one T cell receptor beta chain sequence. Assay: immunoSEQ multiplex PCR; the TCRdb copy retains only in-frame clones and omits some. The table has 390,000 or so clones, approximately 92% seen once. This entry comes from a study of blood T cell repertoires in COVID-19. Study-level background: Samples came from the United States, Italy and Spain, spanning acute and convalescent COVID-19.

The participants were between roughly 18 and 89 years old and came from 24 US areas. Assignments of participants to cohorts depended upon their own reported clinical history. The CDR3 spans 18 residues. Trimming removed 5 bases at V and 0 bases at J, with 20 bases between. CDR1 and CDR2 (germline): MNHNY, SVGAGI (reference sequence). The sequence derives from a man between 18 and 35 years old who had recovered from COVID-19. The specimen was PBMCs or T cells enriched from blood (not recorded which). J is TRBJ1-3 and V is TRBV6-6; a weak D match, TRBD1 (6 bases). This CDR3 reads CASSPTHRVQSSGNTIYF. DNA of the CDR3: TGTGCCAGCAGTCCCACCCACAGGGTACAGAGCTCTGGAAACACCATATATTTT.